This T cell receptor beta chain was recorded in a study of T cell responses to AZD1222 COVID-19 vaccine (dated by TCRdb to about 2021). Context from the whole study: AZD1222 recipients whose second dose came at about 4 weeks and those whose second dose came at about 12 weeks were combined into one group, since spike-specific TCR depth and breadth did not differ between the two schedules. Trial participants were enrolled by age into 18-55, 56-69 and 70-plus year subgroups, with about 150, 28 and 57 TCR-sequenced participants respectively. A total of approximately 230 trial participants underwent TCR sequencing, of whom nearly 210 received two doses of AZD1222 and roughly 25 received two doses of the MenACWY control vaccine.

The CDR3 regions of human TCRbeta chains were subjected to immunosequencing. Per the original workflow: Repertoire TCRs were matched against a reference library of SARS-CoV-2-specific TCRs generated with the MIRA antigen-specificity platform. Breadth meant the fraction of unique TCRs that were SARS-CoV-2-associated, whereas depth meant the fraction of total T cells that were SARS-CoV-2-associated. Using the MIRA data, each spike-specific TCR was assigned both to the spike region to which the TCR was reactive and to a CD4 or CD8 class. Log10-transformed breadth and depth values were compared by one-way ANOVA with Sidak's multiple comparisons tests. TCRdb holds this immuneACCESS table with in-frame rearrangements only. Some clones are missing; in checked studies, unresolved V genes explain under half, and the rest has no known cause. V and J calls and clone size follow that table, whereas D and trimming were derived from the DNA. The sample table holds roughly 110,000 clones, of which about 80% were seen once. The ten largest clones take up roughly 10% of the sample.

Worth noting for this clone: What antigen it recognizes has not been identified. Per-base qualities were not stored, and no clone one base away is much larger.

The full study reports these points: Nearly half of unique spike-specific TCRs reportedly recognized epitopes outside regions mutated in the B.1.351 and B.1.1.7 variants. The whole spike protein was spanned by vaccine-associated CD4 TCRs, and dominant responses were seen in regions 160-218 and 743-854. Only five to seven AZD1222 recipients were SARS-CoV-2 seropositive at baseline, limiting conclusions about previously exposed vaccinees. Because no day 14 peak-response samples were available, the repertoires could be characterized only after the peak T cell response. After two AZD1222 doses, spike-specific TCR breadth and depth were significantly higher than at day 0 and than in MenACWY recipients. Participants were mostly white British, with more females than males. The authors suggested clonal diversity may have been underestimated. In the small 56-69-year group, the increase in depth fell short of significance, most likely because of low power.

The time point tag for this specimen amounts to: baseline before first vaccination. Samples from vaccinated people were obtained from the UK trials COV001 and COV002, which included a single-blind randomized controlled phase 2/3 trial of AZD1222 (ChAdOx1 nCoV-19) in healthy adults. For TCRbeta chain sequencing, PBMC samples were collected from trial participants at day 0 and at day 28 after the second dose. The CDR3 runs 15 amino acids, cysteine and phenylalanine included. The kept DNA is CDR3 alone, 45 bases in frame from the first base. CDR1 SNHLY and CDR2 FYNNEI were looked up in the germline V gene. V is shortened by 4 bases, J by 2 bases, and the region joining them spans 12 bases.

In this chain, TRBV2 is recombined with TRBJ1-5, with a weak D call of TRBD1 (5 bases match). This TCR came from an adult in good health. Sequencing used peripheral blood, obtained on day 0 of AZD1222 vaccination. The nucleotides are TGTGCCAGCAGTGTAGGGGTATTCGGCAATCAGCCCCAGCATTTT. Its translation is CASSVGVFGNQPQHF.